The following is a TCR beta chain sequence with its context. The data were obtained in a study of blood T cell repertoires in COVID-19. Study overall: Acute and convalescent COVID-19 samples came from the United States, Italy and Spain. Nucleic acid was either cDNA or gDNA, and it came from T cells, B-cell-depleted T cells, or PBMCs.

V gave up 5 bases and J gave up 7 bases; unmatched junction bases: 8. Germline-derived CDR1 and CDR2 are KGHSH and LQKENI. This CDR3 spans 15 amino acids. In the authors' workflow: Nucleated cell number was recorded as an estimate derived from reference gene primer amplification. Measured with immunoSEQ multiplex PCR; TCRdb has only the in-frame clones, and not every one. The DNA was the basis for D and trimming; V, J and clone size are from that table. The profile shows around 250,000 clones, roughly 88% of them singletons. Material for sequencing was peripheral blood. V is TRBV18 and J is TRBJ2-1; 10 bases map to TRBD1. This TCR was sampled from a woman aged 25-40 years with active or convalescent COVID-19. CDR3 loop: CASSGRDRGMNEQFF. The CDR3 region has the DNA TGTGCCAGCTCAGGCCGGGACAGGGGAATGAATGAGCAGTTCTTC.